The 21 T cell receptor beta chains below all came from one sample that was sequenced in a study of blood T cell repertoires in COVID-19. Sequencing used immunoSEQ multiplex PCR; TCRdb keeps in-frame clones, though not all of them. This sample has over 100,000 clones, with about 89% found just once. Sequences were obtained from peripheral blood. The source of these receptors is a human donor with acute or convalescent COVID-19. The donor label of this sample is uncertain.

This clone was counted a single time. This sequence joins TRBV10-3 and TRBJ1-1; 7 positions agree with TRBD1. The CDR3 extends over 13 amino acids. Germline trimming cut 2 bases from V and 7 bases from J; bases unmatched to any gene: 4. Germline V CDR1 and CDR2: ENHRY, SYGVKD. The CDR3, as DNA: TGTGCCATCAGTGAGGGACAGGAGCTTGAAGCTTTCTTT. Protein sequence: CAISEGQELEAFF.

The rearrangement links TRBV28 to TRBJ2-1; 8 nucleotides match TRBD2. This CDR3 has 15 residues. Looked up from germline, CDR1 is MDHEN and CDR2 is SYDVKM. V lost 2 bases to trimming and J lost 1 base; unmatched junction nucleotides: 1. CDR3 residues: CASSLTSGSYNEQFF. In DNA, the CDR3 is TGTGCCAGCAGTTTAACTAGCGGATCCTACAATGAGCAGTTCTTC. Based on the CDR3 plus reference TRBV28 and TRBJ2-1, the full variable domain is DVKVTQSSRYLVKRTGEKVFLECVQDMDHENMFWYRQDPGLGLRLIYFSYDVKMKEKGDIPEGYSVSREKKERFSLILESASTNQTSMYLCASSLTSGSYNEQFFGPGTRLTVL.

The rearrangement uses TRBV28 and TRBJ1-2; TRBD1 agrees at 8 bases. The CDR3 totals 16 residues. Germline trimming cut 1 base from V and 5 bases from J; bases unmatched to any gene: 9. Germline V gene sequence: CDR1 MDHEN, CDR2 SYDVKM. This CDR3 reads CASSLSLGQGDYGYTF. The CDR3 region has the DNA TGTGCCAGCAGTTTATCTCTCGGACAGGGTGATTATGGCTACACCTTC.

This clone was picked up one time. V and J are TRBV2 and TRBJ2-7; 11 bases map to TRBD2. Trimming at V came to 5 bases and at J to 2 bases, leaving 2 bases not matched to a gene. This CDR3 contains 14 residues. Germline assignment: CDR1 SNHLY and CDR2 FYNNEI. The CDR3 spells CASSLAGGTYEQYF. In DNA form, the CDR3 reads TGTGCCAGCAGTCTAGCGGGAGGAACCTACGAGCAGTACTTC.

The V and J genes are TRBV30 and TRBJ2-7, with TRBD2 matching 7 bases. The germline V gene encodes CDR1 GTSNPN and CDR2 SVGIG (reference sequence). This CDR3 has 15 amino acids. Trimming removed 2 bases from V and 4 bases from J; junction bases left unmatched: 11. CDR3 DNA: TGTGCCTGGAGTCGACTAGCAGCTAAACCTTACGAGCAGTACTTC. It yields the protein CAWSRLAAKPYEQYF.

The chain combines TRBV28 with TRBJ2-1; TRBD1 agrees at 10 bases. This CDR3 contains 15 residues. Germline V gene data show CDR1 as MDHEN and CDR2 as SYDVKM. The V gene end was trimmed by 6 bases and the J gene end by 13 bases; junction bases not matched to a gene: 15. The CDR3 loop reads CASSLKPGTGELQFF. CDR3 DNA sequence: TGTGCCAGCAGCCTAAAACCCGGGACAGGGGAGCTACAGTTCTTC.

This chain links TRBV7-2 with TRBJ1-2; perhaps TRBD1 as D (6 bases). This CDR3 is built from 14 residues. V was shortened by 2 bases and J by 8 bases, with 15 bases between the two germline ends. Germline-derived CDR1 and CDR2 are SGHTA and FQGNSA. This chain's CDR3 is CASSLTQGQEGYTF. The CDR3 DNA reads TGTGCCAGCAGCTTAACTCAGGGGCAGGAGGGCTACACCTTC.

The gene calls are TRBV15 and TRBJ1-2; D is undetermined. V was cut by 1 base and J by 5 bases, with 14 bases left in between. The CDR3 runs 15 residues. Per germline, CDR1 LNHNV and CDR2 YYDKDF (reference sequence). The CDR3 DNA reads as TGTGCCACCAGCAGAGCGATAGACGCCAGGTATGGCTACACCTTC. Residues: CATSRAIDARYGYTF.

V and J are TRBV19 and TRBJ2-1; 9 bases are shared with TRBD1. CDR3 size: 13 residues. With 6 bases clipped from V and 10 bases from J, the junction kept 7 bases outside the gene matches. CDR1 and CDR2 (germline): LNHDA, SQIVND (reference sequence). The CDR3 spells CASRVTGGSEQFF. For the CDR3, the DNA is TGTGCCAGTAGAGTGACAGGGGGGTCGGAGCAGTTCTTC.

V gene TRBV5-4 combines with J gene TRBJ1-3; 8 nucleotides agree with TRBD1. The length of the CDR3 is 15 residues. The germline V gene has CDR1 SGHNT and CDR2 YYREEE (reference sequence). With 4 bases clipped from V and 1 base from J, the junction kept 4 bases outside the gene matches. CDR3 in amino acids: CASSRQGYSGNTIYF. CDR3 DNA sequence: TGTGCCAGCAGCCGACAGGGGTATTCTGGAAACACCATATATTTT.

This chain joins TRBV6-1 and TRBJ2-3; TRBD1 might be the D (6 bases). The CDR3 has 16 residues. V was cut by 2 bases and J by 2 bases, with 14 bases left in between. Per the germline V gene, CDR1 is MNHNS and CDR2 is SASEGT. CDR3 DNA sequence: TGTGCCAGCAGTGAATGGTCGTCAGGGGCCACAGATACGCAGTATTTT. Protein: CASSEWSSGATDTQYF.

The CDR3 reads CASSFLGSYNEQFF. The CDR3 DNA sequence: TGTGCCAGCAGTTTCCTCGGTTCCTACAATGAGCAGTTCTTC. J is TRBJ2-1 and V is TRBV28; D is undetermined. CDR3 length: 14 residues. Trimming removed 3 bases from V and 1 base from J, with 7 bases in between. In germline, CDR1 is MDHEN, CDR2 SYDVKM.

The chain uses TRBV5-6 and TRBJ1-1, with a tentative D call TRBD1 (6 bases). The CDR3 is made up of 15 amino acids. The germline V gene encodes CDR1 SGHDT and CDR2 YYEEEE. V was shortened by 1 base and J by 4 bases, with 14 bases between the two germline ends. Written as DNA, the CDR3 is TGTGCCAGCAGCTTGTTGCCGACAGGTTCCACTGAAGCTTTCTTT. Translation gives CASSLLPTGSTEAFF. The variable domain in full, completed from reference TRBV5-6 and TRBJ1-1, reads DAGVTQSPTHLIKTRGQQVTLRCSPKSGHDTVSWYQQALGQGPQFIFQYYEEEERQRGNFPDRFSGHQFPNYSSELNVNALLLGDSALYLCASSLLPTGSTEAFFGQGTRLTVV.

The chain carries TRBV12-3 or TRBV12-4 and TRBJ1-1; no clear D. With 3 bases removed from V and 1 base from J, the gap between germline ends came to 6 bases. The length of the CDR3 is 13 residues. CDR3 amino acids: CASSFYPNTEAFF. The CDR3 DNA is TGTGCCAGCAGTTTTTATCCGAACACTGAAGCTTTCTTT.

This chain links TRBV4-2 with TRBJ1-2; 7 positions agree with TRBD1. There are 16 residues in the CDR3. The germline V gene encodes CDR1 LGHNA and CDR2 YNFKEQ. V lost 1 base, J lost 1 base, and 6 bases stayed unmatched. The CDR3 DNA reads as TGTGCCAGCAGCCAAGTATCGACAGGGCGTAACTATGGCTACACCTTC. Protein product: CASSQVSTGRNYGYTF.

V gene TRBV29-1 combines with J gene TRBJ1-2; D might be TRBD1 (5 bases). From germline, CDR1 is SQVTM and CDR2 ANQGSEA. This CDR3 has 12 amino acids. The V and J ends lost 6 bases and 5 bases respectively, with 13 bases between them. Written as DNA, the CDR3 is TGCAGCGTCGGGCAGGGAGGATATGGCTACACCTTC. Protein: CSVGQGGYGYTF.

This sequence joins TRBV4-3 and TRBJ2-1; TRBD2 is a possible D gene (7 bases). This CDR3 spans 16 amino acids. The germline V and J ends were trimmed by 0 bases and 7 bases, with 16 bases remaining between them. Per germline, CDR1 LGHNA and CDR2 YSLEER. The CDR3 DNA reads as TGCGCCAGCAGCCAAGATACAGGGACTAATTTGAATGAGCAGTTCTTC. Protein sequence: CASSQDTGTNLNEQFF.

The chain combines TRBV5-1 with TRBJ2-1; 9 nucleotides match TRBD1. V lost 4 bases and J lost 0; bases outside the gene matches: 17. The CDR3 consists of 20 residues. CDR1 and CDR2 (germline): SGHRS, YFSETQ. This chain's CDR3 is CASSGAPGQGVASSYNEQFF. Here the CDR3 DNA reads TGCGCCAGCAGCGGGGCGCCGGGACAGGGTGTCGCGAGCTCCTACAATGAGCAGTTCTTC.

This rearrangement joins TRBV23-1 to TRBJ1-1; D uncertain. TRBV23-1 has ORF status, its function being uncertain. This CDR3 is 15 amino acids long. The V end was cut by 0 bases, the J end by 4 bases, with 12 bases between. CDR3 amino acids: CASSQSTRLPTEAFF. For the CDR3, the DNA is TGCGCCAGCAGTCAATCAACCAGACTTCCCACTGAAGCTTTCTTT.

This chain joins TRBV7-3 and TRBJ2-1, with D perhaps TRBD2 (5 bases). Germline assignment: CDR1 SGHTA and CDR2 FQGTGA. Trimming stripped 2 bases from V and 9 bases from J, with 14 bases between. CDR3 size: 14 residues. The CDR3 protein is CASSLGLPRGEQFF. The DNA of the CDR3 is TGTGCCAGCAGCTTAGGACTCCCTCGCGGTGAGCAGTTCTTC.

The chain is built from TRBV6-5 and TRBJ1-3; no definite D call. Looked up from germline, CDR1 is MNHEY and CDR2 is SVGAGI. V was pared by 4 bases and J by 4 bases, with 8 bases between. This CDR3 has 13 residues. As DNA, the CDR3 is TGTGCCAGCAGTTTTAATAGAGGAAACACCATATATTTT. Protein: CASSFNRGNTIYF.